Shown below are 26 T cell receptor beta chains from a single sample sequenced in a study of cytomegalovirus exposure and HLA in healthy donors. Generated by immunoSEQ multiplex PCR, the TCRdb table keeps only in-frame clones and is missing some. Among some 100,000 clones listed, around nine tenths were seen once. The sequenced material came from PBMCs. These receptors all come from a man aged 18 to 30 in good health and CMV-seropositive.

The chain uses TRBV29-1 and TRBJ2-7; the match to TRBD2 covers 9 bases. With V trimmed by 3 bases and J by 6 bases, 9 bases remained unmatched. Germline V gene sequence: CDR1 SQVTM, CDR2 ANQGSEA. The CDR3 has 14 amino acids. CDR3 nucleotide sequence: TGCAGCGTTGATCGGCTAGCGGGGAGGTCCGAGCAGTACTTC. Its translation: CSVDRLAGRSEQYF.

The chain employs TRBV7-9 and TRBJ1-2, with D possibly being TRBD1 (5 bases). Germline lookup yields CDR1 SEHNR and CDR2 FQNEAQ (reference sequence). V shed 5 bases and J shed 4 bases, with 14 bases lying between them. The CDR3 has 14 amino acids. CDR3 DNA sequence: TGTGCCAGCAGCGGGGCAGGGCGATCCTATGGCTACACCTTC. It encodes CASSGAGRSYGYTF.

This clone was recorded only once. This chain joins TRBV7-6 and TRBJ2-1; D ambiguous. Trimming stripped 2 bases from V and 9 bases from J, with 14 bases between. The CDR3 length is 14 residues. Germline V gene data show CDR1 as SGHVS and CDR2 as FNYEAQ. CDR3 protein: CASSLRSVSSEQFF. Written as DNA, the CDR3 is TGTGCCAGCAGCTTAAGATCAGTCTCCAGTGAGCAGTTCTTC.

This sequence joins TRBV2 and TRBJ1-1, with D hard to call. This CDR3 has 12 residues. Germline V gene sequence: CDR1 SNHLY, CDR2 FYNNEI. Trimming took 6 bases from V and 3 from J, leaving 8 bases between them. CDR3 loop: CASRLRDTEAFF. The CDR3 DNA sequence: TGTGCCAGCAGACTCCGGGACACTGAAGCTTTCTTT.

The chain couples TRBV28 to TRBJ2-7; D unresolved. The CDR3 is made up of 13 amino acids. Germline CDR1 reads MDHEN; CDR2 reads SYDVKM. V was clipped by 5 bases and J by 1 base, with 9 bases between them. The CDR3: CASSPRLSYEQYF. In DNA, the CDR3 is TGTGCCAGCAGTCCGCGACTTTCCTACGAGCAGTACTTC.

The gene calls are TRBV11-1 and TRBJ2-7; D is perhaps TRBD1 (6 bases). This CDR3 has 17 residues. Germline V CDR1 and CDR2: SGHAT, FQDESV (reference sequence). The ends were cut back, 1 base at V and 2 bases at J, with 18 bases in the middle. CDR3 nucleotides: TGTGCCAGCAGCTTAGGAGGTACCGGGACACCCCCCTACGAGCAGTACTTC. It specifies CASSLGGTGTPPYEQYF.

This clone was picked up a small number of times. The chain employs TRBV10-2 and TRBJ2-7, with 8 nucleotides matching TRBD1. CDR1 and CDR2 from the germline V gene are WSHSY and SAAADI. The CDR3 is 15 amino acids. The J segment lost 2 bases and the V segment lost 6 bases, leaving 9 bases of the junction unmatched. The CDR3 DNA reads as TGCGCCAGCAGGCAGGCAGGGGGCGAAGCCTACGAGCAGTACTTC. This sequence encodes CASRQAGGEAYEQYF.

The chain employs TRBV2 and TRBJ1-3; 9 bases line up with TRBD1. The ends lost 8 bases at V and 0 bases at J; junction bases unmatched: 5. This CDR3 spans 15 amino acids. Germline CDR1 is SNHLY and CDR2 is FYNNEI. The CDR3 region has the DNA TGTGCCAGCGAGGGGACAGGGAGCTCTGGAAACACCATATATTTT. Amino acid sequence: CASEGTGSSGNTIYF.

The rearrangement joins TRBV28 to TRBJ2-7, with 7 bases identical to TRBD2. With V trimmed by 5 bases and J by 9 bases, 10 bases remained unmatched. The CDR3 totals 13 residues. Germline V gene sequence: CDR1 MDHEN, CDR2 SYDVKM. This chain's CDR3 is CASSPISGPGQYF. The DNA of the CDR3 is TGTGCCAGCAGTCCTATTAGCGGGCCCGGGCAGTACTTC. The whole variable domain, remainder taken from reference TRBV28 and TRBJ2-7, is DVKVTQSSRYLVKRTGEKVFLECVQDMDHENMFWYRQDPGLGLRLIYFSYDVKMKEKGDIPEGYSVSREKKERFSLILESASTNQTSMYLCASSPISGPGQYFGPGTRLTVT.

The count of this clone is one. The CDR3 DNA reads as TGTGCCAGCAGCCCGGGACAGGGTAATGAGCAGTTCTTC. Translation gives CASSPGQGNEQFF. This sequence joins TRBV7-7 and TRBJ2-1; TRBD1 matches at 9 bases. CDR3 size: 13 residues. Germline lookup yields CDR1 SSHAT and CDR2 FNYEAQ (reference sequence). V lost 5 bases to trimming and J lost 7 bases; unmatched junction nucleotides: 3.

J is TRBJ2-1 and V is TRBV5-6; D ambiguous. The CDR3 contains 14 residues. Trimming removed 0 bases from V and 2 bases from J, with 6 bases in between. Per the germline V gene, CDR1 is SGHDT and CDR2 is YYEEEE. The CDR3 is CASSLVSAYNEQFF. The CDR3 nucleotides read TGTGCCAGCAGCTTGGTTTCGGCCTACAATGAGCAGTTCTTC.

This clone appeared a few times. This rearrangement joins TRBV10-3 to TRBJ2-3, with a weak D call TRBD1 (6 bases). Germline lookup yields CDR1 ENHRY and CDR2 SYGVKD. V dropped 6 bases and J dropped 0 bases, with 10 bases sitting between them. This CDR3 contains 14 residues. The CDR3: CAIRGAYSTDTQYF. The CDR3 region has the DNA TGTGCCATCAGGGGGGCCTATAGCACAGATACGCAGTATTTT.

The table lists this clone with a count of one. The rearrangement uses TRBV6-5 and TRBJ2-3; 9 nucleotides match TRBD1. V lost 4 bases, J lost 2 bases, and 7 bases stayed unmatched. This CDR3 region has 16 residues. The germline CDR1 and CDR2 sequences are MNHEY and SVGAGI. The chain's CDR3 is CASSSPGQGLTDTQYF. The CDR3 DNA reads TGTGCCAGCAGTTCTCCGGGACAGGGACTCACAGATACGCAGTATTTT.

The chain links TRBV2 to TRBJ2-5; TRBD1 agrees at 8 bases. Trimming took 10 bases from V and 3 from J; bases not matched to a gene: 7. Germline V gene data show CDR1 as SNHLY and CDR2 as FYNNEI. The CDR3 spans 13 residues. CDR3 loop: CATERDRKETQYF. CDR3 sequence (DNA): TGTGCCACCGAAAGGGACAGGAAAGAGACCCAGTACTTC.

This clone was recorded only once. The genes are TRBV19 and TRBJ2-3; TRBD1 aligns across 8 bases. The CDR3 contains 16 residues. The V gene end was trimmed by 6 bases and the J gene end by 2 bases; junction bases not matched to a gene: 10. CDR1 and CDR2 from the germline V gene are LNHDA and SQIVND (reference sequence). The CDR3 here is CASRASTGAYTDTQYF. CDR3 DNA sequence: TGTGCCAGTAGAGCTTCGACAGGGGCCTACACAGATACGCAGTATTTT.

J is TRBJ2-1 and V is TRBV7-8, with 8 bases fitting TRBD2. The V gene end was trimmed by 0 bases and the J gene end by 5 bases; junction bases not matched to a gene: 12. The CDR3 is made up of 18 amino acids. Per germline, CDR1 SGHVS and CDR2 FQNEAQ. The CDR3, as DNA: TGTGCCAGCAGCTTAGCTTTTATCGGCGGGGGGCCCGACAATGAGCAGTTCTTC. This sequence encodes CASSLAFIGGGPDNEQFF.

This rearrangement joins TRBV5-4 to TRBJ1-5; TRBD1 matches 9 bases. Looked up from germline, CDR1 is SGHNT and CDR2 is YYREEE (reference sequence). This CDR3 has 15 amino acids. V lost 3 bases and J lost 6; bases outside the gene matches: 7. CDR3 coding DNA: TGTGCCAGCAGCTCGTGGGGACAGGGAGGTCAGCCCCAGCATTTT. Translating it yields CASSSWGQGGQPQHF.

CDR3 coding DNA: TGTGCCAGCAGCCCGGACAGCGGGACCTACAATGAGCAGTTCTTC. It encodes CASSPDSGTYNEQFF. The chain links TRBV7-2 to TRBJ2-1; a weak D match, TRBD2 (7 bases). Deletions cut 5 bases from V and 2 bases from J, with 13 bases between. The CDR3 runs 15 residues. CDR1 is SGHTA, CDR2 FQGNSA, per germline.

The chain joins TRBV27 to TRBJ1-5; tentatively, D is TRBD1 (6 bases). In germline, CDR1 is MNHEY, CDR2 SMNVEV (reference sequence). CDR3 size: 14 residues. Trimming shortened V by 2 bases and J by 7 bases, and 12 bases separated the two germline ends. This CDR3 is CASSLSGGQQPQHF. CDR3 nucleotide sequence: TGTGCCAGCAGTTTAAGCGGGGGGCAACAGCCCCAGCATTTT.

This clone appeared a single time. The rearrangement joins TRBV27 to TRBJ2-2; 9 bases agree with TRBD1. The length of the CDR3 is 16 residues. V gave up 7 bases and J gave up 3 bases; unmatched junction bases: 9. Germline CDR1 reads MNHEY; CDR2 reads SMNVEV (reference sequence). The CDR3, as DNA: TGTGCCAGCAATTCTAGGACAGGGGAGGACACCGGGGAGCTGTTTTTT. As protein: CASNSRTGEDTGELFF.

The chain carries TRBV6-5 and TRBJ2-1, with D maybe TRBD2 (6 bases). V lost 2 bases to trimming and J lost 4 bases, with 15 bases between them. This CDR3 has 16 residues. Germline values: CDR1 MNHEY, CDR2 SVGAGI. The CDR3, as DNA: TGTGCCAGCAGTTACACCTCCGGGACTTCGTACAATGAGCAGTTCTTC. Its protein product is CASSYTSGTSYNEQFF.

This clone was counted a few times. This chain uses TRBV28 with TRBJ1-2; 7 bases match TRBD1. J lost 1 base, V lost 4 bases, and 12 bases had no gene match. The germline V gene has CDR1 MDHEN and CDR2 SYDVKM. This CDR3 has 17 residues. DNA of the CDR3: TGTGCCAGCAGTTCCACTCGAACAGGGGCAATTAACTATGGCTACACCTTC. It is translated as CASSSTRTGAINYGYTF.

The rearrangement links TRBV4-2 to TRBJ2-1, with D possibly TRBD1 on 5 matching bases. Looked up from germline, CDR1 is LGHNA and CDR2 is YNFKEQ. The CDR3 runs to 17 residues. Trimming stripped 1 base from V and 0 bases from J, with 13 bases between. The CDR3 sequence is CASSQASRQSSYNEQFF. CDR3 bases: TGTGCCAGCAGCCAAGCGAGCCGACAGAGCTCCTACAATGAGCAGTTCTTC.

On this clone itself: This sample also contains other DNA sequences that code for the same CDR3. The V gene is TRBV7-9, the J gene TRBJ2-1, with 7 nucleotides matching TRBD1. Germline values: CDR1 SEHNR, CDR2 FQNEAQ (reference sequence). CDR3 length equals 15 residues. Germline trimming cut 4 bases from V and 3 bases from J; bases unmatched to any gene: 6. CDR3 DNA sequence: TGTGCCAGCAGCTCAGACAGGGTAAGCTACAATGAGCAGTTCTTC. It specifies CASSSDRVSYNEQFF.

This chain uses TRBV27 with TRBJ1-2, with 7 bases lining up with TRBD1. The CDR3 is 15 residues long. Germline V gene lookup returns CDR1 MNHEY and CDR2 SMNVEV (reference sequence). With 3 bases clipped from V and 6 bases from J, the junction kept 10 bases outside the gene matches. As DNA, the CDR3 is TGTGCCAGCAGTTTGACCCAGACAGGGAGGCATGGCTACACCTTC. Residues: CASSLTQTGRHGYTF.

This chain uses TRBV4-2 with TRBJ2-7; 9 nucleotides line up with TRBD1. The junction had 4 bases not matched to a gene; V was cut back by 0 bases and J by 1 base. The germline gives CDR1 LGHNA, CDR2 YNFKEQ. This CDR3 contains 16 residues. CDR3 protein: CASSQEFGTGSYEQYF. Written as DNA, the CDR3 is TGTGCCAGCAGCCAAGAGTTTGGGACAGGGTCCTACGAGCAGTACTTC.